Given below is one T cell receptor (beta chain) in context. Assay used: immunoSEQ multiplex PCR; TCRdb lists only in-frame clones, some missing. The sample lists roughly 70,000 clones, around 70% occurring once. CDR3 length equals 14 residues. Unmatched junction bases numbered 2, after V lost 6 bases and J lost 0 bases. In germline, CDR1 is ENHRY, CDR2 SYGVKD. The data originate from a study of blood T cell repertoires in COVID-19. For the study at large: Samples taken during acute and convalescent COVID-19 were collected in the United States, Italy and Spain.

The clonotype originates from an older man with acute or convalescent COVID-19. The chain recombines TRBV10-3 with TRBJ2-7; 10 nucleotides agree with TRBD2. Sequencing was carried out using peripheral blood. CDR3 coding DNA: TGTGCCATCAGGGCTAGCGGGGGCTCCTACGAGCAGTACTTC. Translated: CAIRASGGSYEQYF.